This T cell receptor (beta chain) originates from a study of T and B cells in COVID-19 patients. Study-wide background: Most recovered patients had mild to moderate COVID-19 treated as outpatients. Of about 19 active-infection patients, more than 9 were critically ill with mechanical ventilation or extracorporeal membrane oxygenation. Study-wide results and caveats: Active COVID-19 showed highly clonal TRB repertoires; recovery showed diversity and richness above healthy donors. In COVID-19 patients, T cell receptor beta variable and joining gene use was reportedly strongly skewed.

BIOMED2 TRB-A/B primer pools were used in multiplex TRB PCR. TCRdb re-derived calls from the multiplex PCR reads in MiXCR, one entry per CDR3 protein. Of 23,000 or so distinct CDR3 sequences in the sample, under 35% were seen once. As concerns this clonotype: What it recognizes is unknown.

From blood, about 220-500 ng of genomic DNA served as TRB template. Germline V lookup: CDR1 SEHNR, CDR2 FQNEAQ (reference sequence). This CDR3 has 16 amino acids. V was clipped by 3 bases and J by 5 bases; unmatched bases: 6. The chain recombines TRBV7-9 with TRBJ2-5; 13 nucleotides line up with TRBD2. This receptor was identified in a human donor who had recovered from COVID-19. The specimen was blood. The CDR3 DNA sequence: TGTGCCAGCAGCTTTACTAGCGGGGGGGCAGGCGAGACCCAGTACTTC. It codes for CASSFTSGGAGETQYF.